The entry below describes one T cell receptor beta chain. This specimen comes from a study of blood T cell repertoires in COVID-19. Study background: The samples span acute and convalescent COVID-19 from the United States, Italy and Spain.

Grouping used clinical history reported by participants in a survey and questionnaire. Cohort 3 donors counted as recovered after two negative PCRs, clearance, or resolved symptoms. The CDR3 is 12 amino acids. Germline V gene data show CDR1 as MDHEN and CDR2 as SYDVKM. V was pared by 5 bases and J by 7 bases, with 11 bases between. In the authors' methods: Cell counts per sample came from amplifying reference gene primers. Measured with immunoSEQ multiplex PCR; TCRdb has only the in-frame clones, and not every one. From that table come the V and J calls and clone size; the DNA was used to work out D and trimming. The sample lists over 150,000 clones; about 80% were seen once.

V and J are TRBV28 and TRBJ1-1; D not resolved. The sample consisted of PBMCs or T cells enriched from blood (not recorded which). The origin of this receptor is a woman aged 55 to 70 who had recovered from COVID-19. The CDR3 bases are TGTGCCAGCAGTGGCGGGCGGATTGAAGCTTTCTTT. It codes for CASSGGRIEAFF.